The subject of this entry is one T cell receptor (beta chain). What it binds is unknown. This specimen belongs to a study of long-term antiretroviral therapy in people with HIV. Study-level points and caveats: When set beside controls, HIV repertoires had CDR3 length ranges that were narrower.

J was trimmed by 11 bases and V by 6 bases; bases with no gene match: 4. CDR1 is MNHEY and CDR2 is SVGAGI in the germline V gene. The CDR3 has 12 residues. The assay used was immunoSEQ (version v3.0), run at survey level. The protocol was immunoSEQ multiplex PCR, while the TCRdb copy is restricted to in-frame clones and leaves out a portion. The sample gives approximately 13,000 clones, 76% of which show up once; approximately 30% is in the top ten. Specimens held roughly 1-11 million cryopreserved PBMC prior to DNA extraction. This chain uses TRBV6-5 with TRBJ2-1; 10 bases fit TRBD1. The origin of this receptor is a middle-aged man with HIV. Sample: unsorted PBMCs, taken 3.1 years after starting antiretroviral therapy. In nucleotides, the CDR3 is TGTGCCAGCAGGGAGACAGGGGGCAAGCAGTTCTTC. Encoded protein: CASRETGGKQFF.